The rows below give T cell receptor beta chains drawn from one sample of a study of OX40 agonist ivuxolimab in advanced cancers. Generated by immunoSEQ multiplex PCR, the TCRdb table keeps only in-frame clones and is missing some. The table has tens of thousands of clones, approximately 89% seen once; the top ten hold roughly 27%. The sequences come from CD4+ or CD8+ T cells sorted from blood, collected in a trial of the OX40 agonist ivuxolimab. Receptors originate from an adult with an advanced solid tumor such as melanoma, head and neck, liver or kidney cancer. The CDR3 runs from the conserved cysteine through the conserved F or W. The order of the fields is clone size, J gene, V gene, D gene, CDR3 DNA, CDR3 protein. A D gene is named only where the DNA matches it firmly. Where a row states a size, it is once, few, many or the class of an expanded clone; other rows omit it.

clone size: .; J gene: TRBJ2-7; V gene: TRBV18; D gene: TRBD1; CDR3 DNA: TGTGCCAGCTCACCACCCACAGGGGGCGGCGAGCAGTACTTC; CDR3 protein: CASSPPTGGGEQYF
clone size: .; J gene: TRBJ2-1; V gene: TRBV6-1; D gene: .; CDR3 DNA: TGTGCCAGCAGCCCTGAACCCGGGACTCCGCAGTTCTTC; CDR3 protein: CASSPEPGTPQFF
clone size: .; J gene: TRBJ1-2; V gene: TRBV25-1; D gene: .; CDR3 DNA: TGTGCCAGCAGTGAGGTGGGCTACACCTTC; CDR3 protein: CASSEVGYTF
clone size: .; J gene: TRBJ2-7; V gene: TRBV19; D gene: TRBD2; CDR3 DNA: TGTGCCAGTAGCGGCAAGCGGGAGTTCGAGCAGTACTTC; CDR3 protein: CASSGKREFEQYF
clone size: once; J gene: TRBJ2-7; V gene: TRBV6-6; D gene: TRBD2; CDR3 DNA: TGTGCCAGCAGTTACGGGACTAGCGGGAAGGGCGAGCAGTACTTC; CDR3 protein: CASSYGTSGKGEQYF
clone size: .; J gene: TRBJ2-7; V gene: TRBV7-6; D gene: .; CDR3 DNA: TGTGCCAGCAGTTTGACCTATGCAGGGGACGAGCAGTACTTC; CDR3 protein: CASSLTYAGDEQYF
clone size: once; J gene: TRBJ2-1; V gene: TRBV7-2; D gene: .; CDR3 DNA: TGTGCCAGCAGCTCCCGACAGGCTAATGGGAGGAATGAGCAGTTCTTC; CDR3 protein: CASSSRQANGRNEQFF
clone size: .; J gene: TRBJ1-5; V gene: TRBV10-3; D gene: TRBD1; CDR3 DNA: TGTGCCATCAGTGGGTCGAGGTTTTCGGGACAGGGCGGCAATCAGCCCCAGCATTTT; CDR3 protein: CAISGSRFSGQGGNQPQHF
clone size: .; J gene: TRBJ2-1; V gene: TRBV9; D gene: TRBD2; CDR3 DNA: TGTGCCAGCAGCGTAAACCCGGGTAGCGGGGGATACAATGAGCAGTTCTTC; CDR3 protein: CASSVNPGSGGYNEQFF
clone size: .; J gene: TRBJ2-7; V gene: TRBV9; D gene: .; CDR3 DNA: TGTGCCAGCAGCGTAGAAACCCTCGACGAGCAGTACTTC; CDR3 protein: CASSVETLDEQYF
clone size: .; J gene: TRBJ2-1; V gene: TRBV2; D gene: TRBD2; CDR3 DNA: TGTGCCAGCAGTGGGACTAGCGGGAGTTGGGGTGAGCAGTTCTTC; CDR3 protein: CASSGTSGSWGEQFF
clone size: .; J gene: TRBJ2-2; V gene: TRBV7-9; D gene: TRBD2; CDR3 DNA: TGTGCCAGCAGCTCCGGGACTAGCGGGAACACCGGGGAGCTGTTTTTT; CDR3 protein: CASSSGTSGNTGELFF
clone size: .; J gene: TRBJ2-5; V gene: TRBV19; D gene: TRBD1; CDR3 DNA: TGTGCCAGTAGTGATACAGGGGGCCGCGAGACCCAGTACTTC; CDR3 protein: CASSDTGGRETQYF
clone size: .; J gene: TRBJ2-1; V gene: TRBV5-4; D gene: .; CDR3 DNA: TGTGCCAGCAGCTTGGTAGCGGTCGATGAGCAGTTCTTC; CDR3 protein: CASSLVAVDEQFF
clone size: .; J gene: TRBJ2-2; V gene: TRBV27; D gene: .; CDR3 DNA: TGTGCCAGCAGGCCGGGACTTCCTTGGACCGGGGAGCTGTTTTTT; CDR3 protein: CASRPGLPWTGELFF
clone size: .; J gene: TRBJ1-3; V gene: TRBV19; D gene: TRBD1; CDR3 DNA: TGTGCCTCCGTCGGTTACAGGGGGGGCCTTCACTCTGGAAACACCATATATTTT; CDR3 protein: CASVGYRGGLHSGNTIYF
clone size: .; J gene: TRBJ1-2; V gene: TRBV5-5; D gene: .; CDR3 DNA: TGTGCCAGCAGCCCTCTAACGTTATATGGCTACACCTTC; CDR3 protein: CASSPLTLYGYTF
clone size: .; J gene: TRBJ1-1; V gene: TRBV5-1; D gene: .; CDR3 DNA: TGCGCCAGCAGCCCCGGGACCTCCGGGAACACTGAAGCTTTCTTT; CDR3 protein: CASSPGTSGNTEAFF
clone size: .; J gene: TRBJ1-2; V gene: TRBV6-5; D gene: TRBD1; CDR3 DNA: TGTGCCAGCAGTTTCTCGCCGAGCAGGACAGGGGGTGGCTACACCTTC; CDR3 protein: CASSFSPSRTGGGYTF
clone size: .; J gene: TRBJ1-1; V gene: TRBV7-2; D gene: .; CDR3 DNA: TGTGCCAGCAGCTTAGCAGGGAAGGGTGAAGCTTTCTTT; CDR3 protein: CASSLAGKGEAFF
clone size: .; J gene: TRBJ2-6; V gene: TRBV5-1; D gene: TRBD2; CDR3 DNA: TGCGCCAGCAGCTTGGTTGCGGGGGGCTACTCTGGGGCCAACGTCCTGACTTTC; CDR3 protein: CASSLVAGGYSGANVLTF
clone size: .; J gene: TRBJ2-7; V gene: TRBV25-1; D gene: .; CDR3 DNA: TGTGCCAGCAGTCCTCTGGGGCAGGGATACGAGCAGTACTTC; CDR3 protein: CASSPLGQGYEQYF
clone size: .; J gene: TRBJ2-5; V gene: TRBV6-4; D gene: TRBD2; CDR3 DNA: TGTGCCAGCAGTGATCCACTAGCGCCGCAAGAGACCCAGTACTTC; CDR3 protein: CASSDPLAPQETQYF
clone size: .; J gene: TRBJ2-3; V gene: TRBV27; D gene: .; CDR3 DNA: TGTGCCAGCAGTTTATCGGGGGCGTGGGGGAGTGCAGATACGCAGTATTTT; CDR3 protein: CASSLSGAWGSADTQYF
clone size: once; J gene: TRBJ2-2; V gene: TRBV6-6; D gene: TRBD1; CDR3 DNA: TGTGCCAGCAGTTACTGGGACAGGGGAGGAACCGGGGAGCTGTTTTTT; CDR3 protein: CASSYWDRGGTGELFF
clone size: .; J gene: TRBJ2-1; V gene: TRBV5-6; D gene: .; CDR3 DNA: TGTGCCAGCAGCATACTAGTTTTCTCCTACAATGAGCAGTTCTTC; CDR3 protein: CASSILVFSYNEQFF
clone size: .; J gene: TRBJ1-2; V gene: TRBV19; D gene: TRBD1; CDR3 DNA: TGTGCCAGTAACACGGACAGGAGCTATGGCTACACCTTC; CDR3 protein: CASNTDRSYGYTF
clone size: .; J gene: TRBJ2-2; V gene: TRBV7-6; D gene: .; CDR3 DNA: TGTGCCAGCAGCATAGGGGTGGGACAAAACACCGGGGAGCTGTTTTTT; CDR3 protein: CASSIGVGQNTGELFF
clone size: .; J gene: TRBJ2-6; V gene: TRBV5-1; D gene: TRBD1; CDR3 DNA: TGCGCCAGCACAGAGACAGGGGGCTTCGGGGCCAACGTCCTGACTTTC; CDR3 protein: CASTETGGFGANVLTF
clone size: .; J gene: TRBJ2-7; V gene: TRBV18; D gene: TRBD2; CDR3 DNA: TGTGCCAGCTCAGTAGCGGGAGTCTACGAGCAGTACTTC; CDR3 protein: CASSVAGVYEQYF
clone size: .; J gene: TRBJ2-7; V gene: TRBV6-1; D gene: .; CDR3 DNA: TGTGCCAGCAGACGTTCGGAAATTTACGAGCAGTACTTC; CDR3 protein: CASRRSEIYEQYF
clone size: once; J gene: TRBJ2-1; V gene: TRBV28; D gene: TRBD2; CDR3 DNA: TGTGCCAGCAGTCCGAGGACTAGTCGAAGGAATGAGCAGTTCTTC; CDR3 protein: CASSPRTSRRNEQFF
clone size: .; J gene: TRBJ2-1; V gene: TRBV6-5; D gene: .; CDR3 DNA: TGTGCCAGCAGTTCAGATCATTCCTACAATGAGCAGTTCTTC; CDR3 protein: CASSSDHSYNEQFF
clone size: .; J gene: TRBJ2-5; V gene: TRBV5-1; D gene: .; CDR3 DNA: TGCGCCAGCAGCGCTACCTTGGGTCAAGAGACCCAGTACTTC; CDR3 protein: CASSATLGQETQYF
clone size: .; J gene: TRBJ2-5; V gene: TRBV18; D gene: TRBD1; CDR3 DNA: TGTGCCAGCTCACCTACCGAACGGACAGGATTTCAAGAGACCCAGTACTTC; CDR3 protein: CASSPTERTGFQETQYF
clone size: .; J gene: TRBJ2-7; V gene: TRBV5-4; D gene: TRBD2; CDR3 DNA: TGTGCCAGCAGCTTGGTCTCACTAGCGGGATCTGACGAGCAGTACTTC; CDR3 protein: CASSLVSLAGSDEQYF
clone size: .; J gene: TRBJ2-1; V gene: TRBV27; D gene: .; CDR3 DNA: TGTGCCAGCAGTTTATCGCATAGATCCTTTGTCAATGAGCAGTTCTTC; CDR3 protein: CASSLSHRSFVNEQFF
clone size: .; J gene: TRBJ1-4; V gene: TRBV6-5; D gene: .; CDR3 DNA: TGTGCCACCTCCCCCGGGACCGTTCAGGAAAAACTGTTTTTT; CDR3 protein: CATSPGTVQEKLFF
clone size: .; J gene: TRBJ1-4; V gene: TRBV27; D gene: .; CDR3 DNA: TGTGCCAGCAGTCCTGGACGTGGAGTCAAACTGTTTTTT; CDR3 protein: CASSPGRGVKLFF
clone size: .; J gene: TRBJ2-3; V gene: TRBV29-1; D gene: TRBD2; CDR3 DNA: TGCAGCGTCCCCCCGGAGACTAGCGGGTGGGATACGCAGTATTTT; CDR3 protein: CSVPPETSGWDTQYF
clone size: .; J gene: TRBJ2-1; V gene: TRBV5-1; D gene: TRBD2; CDR3 DNA: TGCGCCAGCACCTTTAATCCGGGACTAAGGGCTTACAATGAGCAGTTCTTC; CDR3 protein: CASTFNPGLRAYNEQFF
clone size: .; J gene: TRBJ1-2; V gene: TRBV28; D gene: TRBD1; CDR3 DNA: TGTGCCAGCAGTCCAGGGGGCGACTACTATGGCTACACCTTC; CDR3 protein: CASSPGGDYYGYTF
clone size: .; J gene: TRBJ2-6; V gene: TRBV19; D gene: TRBD1; CDR3 DNA: TGTGCCAGTAGCCGGGACAGGGGTGCTGGGGCCAACGTCCTGACTTTC; CDR3 protein: CASSRDRGAGANVLTF
clone size: .; J gene: TRBJ2-5; V gene: TRBV6-5; D gene: .; CDR3 DNA: TGTGCCAGCAGCCCTCAGGGGTTAAAGACCCAGTACTTC; CDR3 protein: CASSPQGLKTQYF
clone size: .; J gene: TRBJ2-2; V gene: TRBV7-2; D gene: .; CDR3 DNA: TGTGCCAGCAGCTTAGGGGGACCTACGAACACCGGGGAGCTGTTTTTT; CDR3 protein: CASSLGGPTNTGELFF
clone size: .; J gene: TRBJ2-3; V gene: TRBV19; D gene: .; CDR3 DNA: TGTGCCAGTAGGGCGGGACTATCGGGGGCCACAGATACGCAGTATTTT; CDR3 protein: CASRAGLSGATDTQYF
clone size: .; J gene: TRBJ2-5; V gene: TRBV18; D gene: TRBD1; CDR3 DNA: TGTGCCAGCTCACCAAGTCTCCGGAACAGGGGGCTCGGGGAGACCCAGTACTTC; CDR3 protein: CASSPSLRNRGLGETQYF
clone size: .; J gene: TRBJ2-7; V gene: TRBV7-9; D gene: .; CDR3 DNA: TGTGCCAGTCAACGTGAGTACGAGCAGTACTTC; CDR3 protein: CASQREYEQYF
clone size: .; J gene: TRBJ2-7; V gene: TRBV6-5; D gene: .; CDR3 DNA: TGTGCCAGCAGCCGAAGACAGCCATACGAGCAGTACTTC; CDR3 protein: CASSRRQPYEQYF
clone size: .; J gene: TRBJ2-2; V gene: TRBV2; D gene: .; CDR3 DNA: TGTGCCAGCACCCTGAACTGGGGAAGCGGGGAGCTGTTTTTT; CDR3 protein: CASTLNWGSGELFF
clone size: once; J gene: TRBJ2-7; V gene: TRBV5-1; D gene: TRBD2; CDR3 DNA: TGCGCCAGCAGCTTGATTGGGGCTCGGGAGGGAGGCGAGCAGTACTTC; CDR3 protein: CASSLIGAREGGEQYF
clone size: .; J gene: TRBJ1-2; V gene: TRBV5-4; D gene: .; CDR3 DNA: TGTGCCAGCAGCTTGCGACAGAACTATGGCTACACCTTC; CDR3 protein: CASSLRQNYGYTF
clone size: once; J gene: TRBJ1-2; V gene: TRBV4-1; D gene: TRBD1; CDR3 DNA: TGCGCCAGCAGCCAAGCGACAGGGGGCGTGTATGGCTACACCTTC; CDR3 protein: CASSQATGGVYGYTF
clone size: .; J gene: TRBJ2-1; V gene: TRBV18; D gene: .; CDR3 DNA: TGTGCCAGCTCACCCAGTACCCAATCCTACAATGAGCAGTTCTTC; CDR3 protein: CASSPSTQSYNEQFF
clone size: .; J gene: TRBJ2-7; V gene: TRBV11-2; D gene: .; CDR3 DNA: TGTGCCAGCAGCACCGACAGTGTCTCCTACGAGCAGTACTTC; CDR3 protein: CASSTDSVSYEQYF
clone size: .; J gene: TRBJ1-1; V gene: TRBV28; D gene: .; CDR3 DNA: TGTGCCAGCAGTTTAGCCCTTATGGGGGTTGAAGCTTTCTTT; CDR3 protein: CASSLALMGVEAFF